A selection of T cell receptor beta chains follows, all from one sample in a study of T cells in Graves' hyperthyroidism and ophthalmopathy. TCRdb re-derived calls from the multiplex PCR reads in MiXCR, one entry per CDR3 protein. The sample lists a few hundred thousand distinct CDR3 sequences, approximately 17% seen once, with 15% to 20% in the top ten. Sequenced: blood. These receptors were taken from a woman between 18 and 30 years old with Graves' ophthalmopathy. CDR3s include the opening cysteine and the closing phenylalanine or tryptophan. A D gene is named only where the DNA matches it firmly. Size values are once, few and many counts, or a class for expanded clones, and some rows have none.

J: TRBJ2-3
size: many
V: TRBV2
D: TRBD2
DNA: TGTGCCAGCAGTGAAAAACCGACACGACTAGCGGGAACCACAGATACGCAGTATTTT
CDR3: CASSEKPTRLAGTTDTQYF

J: TRBJ2-5
size: few
V: TRBV5-1
D: -
DNA: TGCGCCAGCAGCTACCTGGACATCCTAAAAGAGACCCAGTACTTC
CDR3: CASSYLDILKETQYF

J: TRBJ1-1
size: many
V: TRBV12-3/TRBV12-4
D: TRBD1
DNA: TGTGCCAGCACCACCCACAGGGGGACTACTGAAGCTTTCTTT
CDR3: CASTTHRGTTEAFF

J: TRBJ2-5
size: once
V: TRBV25-1
D: -
DNA: TGTGCCAGCAGTGATTCAGGTAGTGGGCAAGAGACCCAGTACTTC
CDR3: CASSDSGSGQETQYF

J: TRBJ2-3
size: few
V: TRBV6-1
D: TRBD2
DNA: TGTGCCAGCAATACAGGGACTAGGGCGCAGTATTTT
CDR3: CASNTGTRAQYF

J: TRBJ2-7
size: few
V: TRBV12-3/TRBV12-4
D: TRBD1
DNA: TGTGCCAGCAGTTCCCCCAGGGACAGAATCCTGCAGTACTTC
CDR3: CASSSPRDRILQYF

J: TRBJ2-1
size: many
V: TRBV11-2
D: -
DNA: TGTGCCAGCAGCTCAGGACTCCAAGGGTACAATGAGCAGTTCTTC
CDR3: CASSSGLQGYNEQFF

J: TRBJ2-7
size: many
V: TRBV3-1
D: -
DNA: TGTGCCAGCAGCCGGACTTCATACAGGGACGAGCAGTACTTC
CDR3: CASSRTSYRDEQYF

J: TRBJ2-1
size: many
V: TRBV20-1
D: -
DNA: TGCAGTGCTAGAGTCTCACCCTCCTACAATGAGCAGTTCTTC
CDR3: CSARVSPSYNEQFF

J: TRBJ2-1
size: many
V: TRBV30
D: -
DNA: TGTGCCTGGAGTGTAAGAGCGTTACCCTACAATGAGCAGTTCTTC
CDR3: CAWSVRALPYNEQFF

J: TRBJ2-1
size: many
V: TRBV18
D: TRBD2
DNA: TGTGCCAGCTCACACGGACTAGGCCCGTGGGAGCAGTTCTTC
CDR3: CASSHGLGPWEQFF

J: TRBJ2-5
size: many
V: TRBV7-2
D: TRBD2
DNA: TGTGCCAGCAGCTTAGACGCTAGCGGGAGCTTAGAGACCCAGTACTTC
CDR3: CASSLDASGSLETQYF

J: TRBJ1-6
size: few
V: TRBV5-1
D: TRBD1
DNA: TGCGCCAGCAGCTTTACAGGGGGCGCGGATTCACCCCTCCACTTT
CDR3: CASSFTGGADSPLHF

J: TRBJ2-7
size: -
V: TRBV27
D: -
DNA: TGTGCCAGCAGTTTGTTCCCGGAGCAGTACTTC
CDR3: CASSLFPEQYF

J: TRBJ1-2
size: -
V: TRBV6-1
D: -
DNA: TGTGCCAGCAGTGAAGCGATATTGGATGGCTACACCTTC
CDR3: CASSEAILDGYTF

J: TRBJ1-1
size: many
V: TRBV12-5
D: -
DNA: TGTGCTAGTCGTTTGGTAAGGGGCAGGGAGGGCACTGAAGCTTTCTTT
CDR3: CASRLVRGREGTEAFF

J: TRBJ2-5
size: many
V: TRBV7-2
D: TRBD1
DNA: TGTGCCAGCAGCCCAGCCCCACAGGGGTCGGAGACCCAGTACTTC
CDR3: CASSPAPQGSETQYF

J: TRBJ1-1
size: many
V: TRBV5-1
D: TRBD1
DNA: TGCGCCAGCAGCTTGGTAGCCAGGGGGGACACTGAAGCTTTCTTT
CDR3: CASSLVARGDTEAFF

J: TRBJ1-1
size: many
V: TRBV20-1
D: -
DNA: TGCAGTGCTAGAGATCAGGAAGGGCTGAACACTGAAGCTTTCTTT
CDR3: CSARDQEGLNTEAFF

J: TRBJ2-7
size: many
V: TRBV28
D: TRBD2
DNA: TGTGCCAGCAACCCTATTCGCACTAGCGGGGGCTACGAGCAGTACTTC
CDR3: CASNPIRTSGGYEQYF

J: TRBJ2-6
size: many
V: TRBV28
D: -
DNA: TGTGCCAGCAGTTTATCAGGATCTGGGGCCAACGTCCTGACTTTC
CDR3: CASSLSGSGANVLTF

J: TRBJ1-3
size: -
V: TRBV4-1
D: TRBD1
DNA: TGCGCCAGCAGCAACTTCAGGGGGTCTGGAAACACCATATATTTT
CDR3: CASSNFRGSGNTIYF

J: TRBJ1-6
size: few
V: TRBV6-5
D: -
DNA: TGTGCCAGCAGTTACGGGACCTCCTATAATTCACCCCTCCACTTT
CDR3: CASSYGTSYNSPLHF

J: TRBJ1-5
size: many
V: TRBV11-2
D: TRBD1
DNA: TGTGCCAGCAGCCCATCGACAGGGGCGAGTAATCAGCCCCAGCATTTT
CDR3: CASSPSTGASNQPQHF

J: TRBJ2-1
size: many
V: TRBV30
D: -
DNA: TGTGCCTGGAGTGATGGGATAGCCAATGAGCAGTTCTTC
CDR3: CAWSDGIANEQFF

J: TRBJ1-1
size: few
V: TRBV4-1
D: -
DNA: TGCGCCAGCAGCCAACAAGAGGGCACTGAAGCTTTCTTT
CDR3: CASSQQEGTEAFF

J: TRBJ1-1
size: many
V: TRBV3-1
D: -
DNA: TGTGCCAGCAGCCAGGGCGGTGGCAGCATGAACACTGAAGCTTTCTTT
CDR3: CASSQGGGSMNTEAFF

J: TRBJ1-1
size: -
V: TRBV9
D: TRBD1
DNA: TGTGCCAGCAGCGTGTCCGGGACAGGGGGCTACCTGGACACTGAAGCTTTCTTT
CDR3: CASSVSGTGGYLDTEAFF

J: TRBJ2-3
size: many
V: TRBV29-1
D: TRBD2
DNA: TGCAGCGTTGAAGCTAGCGGGGGGCCTTCCCCAGATACGCAGTATTTT
CDR3: CSVEASGGPSPDTQYF

J: TRBJ2-1
size: few
V: TRBV6-4
D: TRBD2
DNA: TGTGCCAGCAGCGGGACTAGCGAACTGAATGAGCAGTTCTTC
CDR3: CASSGTSELNEQFF

J: TRBJ1-2
size: many
V: TRBV5-1
D: -
DNA: TGCGCCAGCAGGAAAGGGACCGGCTACACCTTC
CDR3: CASRKGTGYTF

J: TRBJ1-6
size: -
V: TRBV4-1
D: -
DNA: TGCGCCAGCAGCCAAGAGTCTGAAGACCCCCTCCACTTT
CDR3: CASSQESEDPLHF

J: TRBJ2-6
size: few
V: TRBV25-1
D: -
DNA: TGTGCCAGCAGTGAATATCGCAGGGGAGCGGGTTGGCGGTCTGGGTCAGGGGCCAACGTCCTGACTTTC
CDR3: CASSEYRRGAGWRSGSGANVLTF

J: TRBJ1-6
size: few
V: TRBV20-1
D: -
DNA: TGCAGTGCCGGGGGCAATAATTCACCCCTCCACTTT
CDR3: CSAGGNNSPLHF

J: TRBJ2-3
size: many
V: TRBV7-6
D: -
DNA: TGTGCCAGCAGCAAATTCCAGGGCCCGAGCACAGATACGCAGTATTTT
CDR3: CASSKFQGPSTDTQYF

J: TRBJ2-1
size: few
V: TRBV7-9
D: -
DNA: TGTGCCAGCAGCTTAGCGCAGGAGCGGAGTAACAATGAGCAGTTCTTC
CDR3: CASSLAQERSNNEQFF

J: TRBJ1-1
size: many
V: TRBV5-1
D: TRBD1
DNA: TGCGCCAGCACACAGGGGGCGAGCACTGAAGCTTTCTTT
CDR3: CASTQGASTEAFF

J: TRBJ1-5
size: -
V: TRBV5-1
D: TRBD1
DNA: TGCGCCAGCAGCTTGGCGGGACAGGGGTCGCCCCAGCATTTT
CDR3: CASSLAGQGSPQHF

J: TRBJ1-3
size: -
V: TRBV20-1
D: -
DNA: TGCAGTGCCCGGCGAGAAGTCTGGAGTGGAAACACCATATATTTT
CDR3: CSARREVWSGNTIYF

J: TRBJ1-2
size: few
V: TRBV7-2
D: -
DNA: TGTGCCAGCAGCTCGACACGAGACTATGGCTACACCTTC
CDR3: CASSSTRDYGYTF

J: TRBJ2-1
size: once
V: TRBV12-3/TRBV12-4
D: TRBD1
DNA: TGTGCCAGTCTCCTTCTCACAGGGGGCACTAATGGGCAGTTCTTC
CDR3: CASLLLTGGTNGQFF

J: TRBJ2-1
size: many
V: TRBV2
D: TRBD2
DNA: TGTGCCAGCATAGGACGGGAGGGGAACAATGAGCAGTTCTTC
CDR3: CASIGREGNNEQFF

J: TRBJ1-5
size: few
V: TRBV4-2
D: -
DNA: TGTGCCAGCAGCCGCTCCGGGGCGCAAAGACAGCCCCAGCATTTT
CDR3: CASSRSGAQRQPQHF

J: TRBJ2-7
size: many
V: TRBV28
D: -
DNA: TGTGCCAGCAGTTTATCCTCCTTTCGACGTCCCCACTACGAGCAGTACTTC
CDR3: CASSLSSFRRPHYEQYF

J: TRBJ2-5
size: -
V: TRBV7-3
D: TRBD2
DNA: TGTGCCAGCAGCCCCCTCGGGGGTGGACTAGCGGGAGTTTTGGAGACCCAGTACTTC
CDR3: CASSPLGGGLAGVLETQYF

J: TRBJ1-2
size: many
V: TRBV28
D: TRBD1
DNA: TGTGCCAGCAGTTTCCCGACAGGGCTCTATGGCTACACCTTC
CDR3: CASSFPTGLYGYTF

J: TRBJ1-6
size: many
V: TRBV3-1
D: -
DNA: TGTGCCAGCAGCCAAGAGGGGGCATCACCCCTCCACTTT
CDR3: CASSQEGASPLHF

J: TRBJ2-1
size: -
V: TRBV6-1
D: -
DNA: TGTGCCAGCACCTTACTCAGAGGAGGCAATGAGCAGTTCTTC
CDR3: CASTLLRGGNEQFF

J: TRBJ2-5
size: many
V: TRBV28
D: TRBD2
DNA: TGTGCCAGCAGCTACGTCATGCGGGGGGACCAAGAGACCCAGTACTTC
CDR3: CASSYVMRGDQETQYF